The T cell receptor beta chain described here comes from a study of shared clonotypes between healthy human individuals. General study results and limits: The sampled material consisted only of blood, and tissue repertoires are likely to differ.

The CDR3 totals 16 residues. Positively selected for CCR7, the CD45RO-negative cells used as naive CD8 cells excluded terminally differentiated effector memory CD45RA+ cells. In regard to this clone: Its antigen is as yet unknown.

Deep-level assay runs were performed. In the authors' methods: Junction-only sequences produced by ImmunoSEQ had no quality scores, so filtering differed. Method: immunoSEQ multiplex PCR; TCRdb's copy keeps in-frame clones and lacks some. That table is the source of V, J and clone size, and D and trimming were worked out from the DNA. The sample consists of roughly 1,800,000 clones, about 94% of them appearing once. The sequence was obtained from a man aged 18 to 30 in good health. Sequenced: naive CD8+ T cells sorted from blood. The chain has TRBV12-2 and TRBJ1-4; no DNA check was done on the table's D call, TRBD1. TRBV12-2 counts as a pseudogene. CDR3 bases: TGTGCAAGTCGCTTAGGACAGTTATCAACTAATGAAAAACTGTTTTTT. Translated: CASRLGQLSTNEKLFF.